What follows describes a single TCR beta chain. This sample stems from a study of control samples from healthy donors and cancer patients. There are 14 residues in the CDR3. After removal of 6 bases from V and 2 bases from J, the junction contained 6 bases not matched to a gene. Germline V CDR1 and CDR2: MNHEY, SVGAGI. TCRdb keeps only in-frame clones here, not all; method: immunoSEQ multiplex PCR. Found here are some 70,000 clones, 65% to 85% of them singletons; the top ten hold approximately 15%. This clonotype was sampled from a man between 60 and 75 years old in good health. This chain uses TRBV6-5 with TRBJ2-5, with 7 nucleotides matching TRBD1. Sequenced: blood. CDR3 residues: CASSKYRGQETQYF. CDR3 bases: TGTGCCAGCAGCAAATACAGGGGTCAAGAGACCCAGTACTTC.